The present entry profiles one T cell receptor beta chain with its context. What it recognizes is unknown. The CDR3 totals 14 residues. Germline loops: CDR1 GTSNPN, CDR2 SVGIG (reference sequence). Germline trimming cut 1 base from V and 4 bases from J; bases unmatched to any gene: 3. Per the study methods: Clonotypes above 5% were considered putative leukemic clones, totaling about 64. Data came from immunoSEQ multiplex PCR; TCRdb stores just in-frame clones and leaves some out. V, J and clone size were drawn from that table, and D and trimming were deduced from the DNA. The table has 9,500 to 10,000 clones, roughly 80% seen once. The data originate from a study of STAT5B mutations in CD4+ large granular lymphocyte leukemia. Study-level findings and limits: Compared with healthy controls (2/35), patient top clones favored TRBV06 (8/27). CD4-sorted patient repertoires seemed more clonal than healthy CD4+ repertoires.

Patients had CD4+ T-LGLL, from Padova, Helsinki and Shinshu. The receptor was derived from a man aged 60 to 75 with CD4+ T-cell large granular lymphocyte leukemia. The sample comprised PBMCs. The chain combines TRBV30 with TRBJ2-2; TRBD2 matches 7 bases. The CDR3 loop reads CAWSDLAVTGELFF. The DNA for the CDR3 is TGTGCCTGGAGTGACCTAGCGGTCACCGGGGAGCTGTTTTTT.